This T cell receptor beta chain comes out of a study of immune heterogeneity within non-small cell lung tumors (dated by TCRdb to 2016 to 2019). For the study in its entirety: By histology, the tumors included 10 to 11 non-squamous carcinomas, several squamous cell carcinomas and 1 tumor not otherwise specified. To look at intratumoral immune heterogeneity, the study ran whole-exome sequencing, RNA-seq and TCR beta repertoire sequencing on several spatially distinct regions taken from every NSCLC tumor. TCR repertoires were analyzed from some 57 tumor loci of roughly 14 patients, while transcriptome data covered only 40 to 50 loci from more than 10 patients. Neoantigen binding to each patient's HLA alleles was predicted with netMHCpan-3.0 for mutant peptides of 8 to 11 amino acids.

Relative to germline, V is 3 bases shorter and J is 1 base shorter, with 19 bases between their ends. Per the germline V gene (reference sequence), DFQATT is the CDR1 and SNEGSKA is the CDR2. The CDR3 runs 16 residues from the cysteine to the phenylalanine. The retained sequence is limited to the CDR3, 48 bases, with the frame set at the first base. This clonotype is considered medium-sized (0.01 to 0.1%). Its antigen is still unknown. No much larger clone exists at a distance of one base, and base qualities are not known. A multiplex PCR system amplified the TCR beta CDR3 region, with a first 10-cycle round using 32 V-gene forward and 13 J-gene reverse primers. First-round PCR used a QIAGEN Multiplex PCR Kit, and primer sequences were filed in Chinese patent CN105087789A. In a second PCR round, Illumina universal primers were added with the Phusion High-Fidelity PCR Kit. TCR libraries were paired-end sequenced at 151 bp read length on the Illumina HiSeq X Ten platform. On the authors' methods: Reads lacking multiplex PCR primers were removed with Cutadapt, read pairs were merged with PEAR, and CDR3 regions were called with MiXCR default settings. Repertoire diversity used Shannon entropy, and clonality was computed as one minus Shannon entropy divided by ln of productive unique sequence count. Clonotypes present at frequencies of at least 0.5% were defined as dominant or high-frequency T-cell clones. TCRdb cleaned the public reads at Q25 with fastp, built clones with MiXCR and kept in-frame beta chains. CDR3 protein duplicates are merged, each entry listing the most common genes and DNA. Here the V and J calls rest on TCRdb's processing, not on the authors' analysis. This sample comprises about 7,200 distinct CDR3 sequences, roughly a fifth of them detected only once. Together, the top ten hold roughly 15% of the sample.

The paper's findings and limits, for the study overall: Local T-cell repertoire clonality showed a statistically significant but moderate positive correlation with local tumor mutational burden (R about 0.34). High-frequency TCR beta clonotypes were found to be largely distinct between individual patients. Within a given patient, the same dominant CDR3B clonotypes showed up repeatedly across loci, although different tumor locations also carried unique high-frequency clones.

For the TCR template, genomic DNA was extracted from bulk tumor tissue, and approximately 600 ng of gDNA was amplified for each sample. During surgery, multiple biopsies were taken from each primary tumor, with sampling sites spaced as far apart as possible within the tumor mass. The study cohort was described as untreated and was composed of newly diagnosed NSCLC cases undergoing curative surgery. The donors were around 14 patients with newly diagnosed non-small cell lung cancer who were having surgery with curative intent. Resected tumor masses were reviewed by two independent pathologists. Sequencing was performed only on DNA and RNA samples of high quality.

The receptor was derived from a man aged 55 to 70 with non-small cell lung cancer. Sequencing was carried out using lung tumor tissue. The chain is made from TRBV20-1 and TRBJ2-7, with the D call perhaps TRBD1 or TRBD2, each one matching 6 bases. The CDR3 loop reads CSASPLAKGGSYEQYF. The sequence in DNA is TGCAGTGCTAGCCCTCTAGCGAAGGGGGGTTCCTACGAGCAGTACTTC.